The entry below gives a single T cell receptor (beta chain) sequence along with its context. TCRdb fed the reads into MiXCR, producing one record per CDR3 protein. Altogether 740,000 or so distinct CDR3 sequences are present, roughly 35% being singletons, with the ten largest covering under 3.5%. The CDR3 length is 15 residues. Germline-derived CDR1 and CDR2 are SNHLY and FYNNEI. J gave up 10 bases and V 6 bases, and 9 bases lay outside the gene matches. This specimen belongs to a study of T cell repertoires in cytomegalovirus infection. This chain joins TRBV2 and TRBJ1-6; 10 bases are a match to TRBD1. The sequence was collected from a human donor in good health (CMV status not recorded). Some clones in this sample may be carry-over from other donors' samples. Material: PBMCs. CDR3 nucleotides: TGTGCCAGCAGGGGGGACAGGGGAGTAGCCTCACCCCTCCACTTT. Its translation is CASRGDRGVASPLHF.